The T cell receptor (beta chain) described here comes from a study of post-analysis software for immune sequencing data. This clonotype appeared a few times. Its antigen is not identified. The CDR3 runs 16 residues. The germline V and J ends were trimmed by 8 bases and 4 bases, with 18 bases remaining between them. In germline, CDR1 is MDHEN, CDR2 SYDVKM. TCR beta libraries were prepared from cDNA with unique molecular identifiers. TCRdb reprocessed the PCR reads via MiXCR and lists one record per CDR3 protein. Of about 430,000 distinct CDR3 sequences detected, roughly 38% appear once; the ten largest clones hold about 8%. Study outcomes and limitations: Under the F measure, samples that were prepared in one batch clustered strongly together. The five TRBV segments detected at higher frequency in patients than in controls included TRBV5-6, TRBV5-1 and TRBV20-1. Significantly decreased normalized Chao1 diversity was recorded for multiple sclerosis patients relative to controls.

Sequenced material: blood. The clonotype was recovered from a girl aged 2-15 years with multiple sclerosis. This chain connects TRBV28 to TRBJ1-6; a possible D gene is TRBD1 (6 bases). The chain's CDR3 is CASCPVGGRYNSPLHF. CDR3 DNA sequence: TGTGCCAGCTGTCCCGTTGGGGGGCGATATAATTCACCCCTCCACTTT.